Sequencing of this TCR beta chain was carried out in a study of blood T cell repertoires in COVID-19. Study-level information: The origin of the acute and convalescent COVID-19 samples was the United States, Italy and Spain. T cells, B-cell-depleted T cells, or PBMCs supplied cDNA or gDNA.

Authors' processing steps: Estimates of nucleated cell counts were drawn from the amplification of reference gene primers. Data came from immunoSEQ multiplex PCR; TCRdb stores just in-frame clones and leaves some out. V and J calls plus clone size are reproduced from that table; the DNA served to infer D and trimming. The table has about 99,000 clones, over 75% seen once; the top ten hold around 13%. The CDR3 loop spans 17 amino acids. Per the germline V gene, CDR1 is KGHDR and CDR2 is SFDVKD. The junction had 11 bases not matched to a gene; V was cut back by 4 bases and J by 2 bases. The V call is TRBV24-1, the J call TRBJ2-7, with 9 bases lining up with TRBD1. The receptor was derived from a human donor in a cohort sampled during active or convalescent COVID-19. What was sequenced was peripheral blood. The CDR3 DNA reads TGTGCCACCAGTGAGGCACCGGGACAGGGTGTCACCTACGAGCAGTACTTC. It yields the protein CATSEAPGQGVTYEQYF.